This paragraph covers one T cell receptor (beta chain) sequence. Its antigen is not identified. The CDR3 is made up of 11 amino acids. Germline V gene data show CDR1 as DFQATT and CDR2 as SNEGSKA (reference sequence). The V gene lost 3 bases and the J gene lost 9 bases, with 10 bases spanning the gap. The record originates from a study of shared clonotypes between healthy human individuals. Study-wide points: The study found lower generation probabilities in non-shared clonotypes than in those shared by all four donors. Naive subsets typically showed greater estimated richness than memory subsets. Rarefaction analysis demonstrated incomplete sorted-subset sequencing notwithstanding large depth.

Sequencing used immunoSEQ multiplex PCR; TCRdb keeps in-frame clones, though not all of them. The sample includes fewer than 3 million clones, 85% to 95% seen only once; the top ten take 0.37%. The clonotype was recovered from a man between 18 and 35 years old in good health. Some clones in this sample may be carry-over from other donors' samples. Sequencing was done on a sample of naive CD4+ T cells from PBMCs. The subset here: CD45RA+ positively selected. This chain joins TRBV20-1 and TRBJ2-3; D not certain. CDR3 sequence reads: CSASPQLTQYF. CDR3 DNA sequence: TGCAGTGCTAGCCCCCAGTTAACGCAGTATTTT.